Described below is a single T cell receptor (beta chain) sequence and its context. Its antigen remains unknown. Data came from immunoSEQ multiplex PCR; TCRdb stores just in-frame clones and leaves some out. Here the sample spans nearly 750,000 clones, over 60% being singletons. These data belong to a study of shared clonotypes between healthy human individuals. Study background: Plates per donor: three CD4 naive, three CD4 memory, two CD8 naive, one CD8 memory.

With 8 bases removed from V and 0 bases from J, the gap between germline ends came to 19 bases. Per germline, CDR1 MNHEY and CDR2 SMNVEV (reference sequence). The length of the CDR3 is 16 residues. Study results and limitations: Richness estimates generally favored naive over memory subsets. All-four-donor shared clonotypes had higher generation probabilities than non-shared clonotypes did.

Every donor, a Caucasian adult, lived in Nashville, Tennessee. This sequence joins TRBV27 and TRBJ1-2; no clear D gene. The specimen sequenced was memory CD4+ T cells sorted from blood. The subset is: CD45RA-negative fraction. The sequence was obtained from a woman in her twenties or thirties in good health. The CDR3 DNA follows: TGTGCCAGCCGTCCGGGCACCCAACATACTAACTATGGCTACACCTTC. Translated: CASRPGTQHTNYGYTF.